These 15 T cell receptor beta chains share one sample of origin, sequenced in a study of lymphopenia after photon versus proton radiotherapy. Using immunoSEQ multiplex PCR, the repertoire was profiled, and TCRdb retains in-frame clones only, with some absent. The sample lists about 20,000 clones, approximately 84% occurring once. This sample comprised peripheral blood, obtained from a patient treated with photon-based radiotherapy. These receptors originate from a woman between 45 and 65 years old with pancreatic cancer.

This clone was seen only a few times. In DNA, the CDR3 is TGTGCCAGCAGCACCTCCAATGAGCAGTTCTTC. Its translation is CASSTSNEQFF. The J gene is TRBJ2-1, the V gene TRBV9; no clear D gene. V lost 4 bases and J 6 bases, leaving 5 bases between the germline ends. Germline V gene lookup returns CDR1 SGDLS and CDR2 YYNGEE. The CDR3 is 11 residues long.

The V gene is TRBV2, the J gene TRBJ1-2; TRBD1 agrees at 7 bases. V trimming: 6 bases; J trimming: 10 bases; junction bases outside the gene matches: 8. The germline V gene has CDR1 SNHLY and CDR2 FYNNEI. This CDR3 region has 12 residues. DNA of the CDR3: TGTGCCAGCAGACCGGACAGGCCCCACTACACCTTC. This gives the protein CASRPDRPHYTF. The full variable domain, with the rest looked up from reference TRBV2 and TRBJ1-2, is EPEVTQTPSHQVTQMGQEVILRCVPISNHLYFYWYRQILGQKVEFLVSFYNNEISEKSEIFDDQFSVERPDGSNFTLKIRSTKLEDSAMYFCASRPDRPHYTFGSGTRLTVV.

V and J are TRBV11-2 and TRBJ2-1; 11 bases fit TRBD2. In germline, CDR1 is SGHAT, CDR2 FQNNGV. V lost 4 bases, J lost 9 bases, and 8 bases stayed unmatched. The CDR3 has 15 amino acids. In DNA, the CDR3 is TGTGCCAGCAGCTCCGGGACTAGCGGACAAACTGAGCAGTTCTTC. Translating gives CASSSGTSGQTEQFF.

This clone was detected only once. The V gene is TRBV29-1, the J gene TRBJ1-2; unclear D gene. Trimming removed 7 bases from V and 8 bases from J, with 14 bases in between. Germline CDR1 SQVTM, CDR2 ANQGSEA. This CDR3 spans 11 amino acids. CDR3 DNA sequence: TGCAGCGCCCGAAGGGAGGGAGGCTACACCTTC. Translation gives CSARREGGYTF.

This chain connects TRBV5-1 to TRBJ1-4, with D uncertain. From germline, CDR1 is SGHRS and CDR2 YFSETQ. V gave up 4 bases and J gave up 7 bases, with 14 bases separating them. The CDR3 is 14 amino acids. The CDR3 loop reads CASSPTGPGEKLFF. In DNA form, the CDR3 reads TGCGCCAGCAGCCCGACTGGCCCAGGTGAAAAACTGTTTTTT.

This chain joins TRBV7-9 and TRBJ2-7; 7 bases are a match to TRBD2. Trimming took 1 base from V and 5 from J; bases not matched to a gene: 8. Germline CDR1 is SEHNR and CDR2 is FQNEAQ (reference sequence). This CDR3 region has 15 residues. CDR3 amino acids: CASSLGGRASHEQYF. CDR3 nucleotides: TGTGCCAGCAGCTTAGGGGGGAGGGCTTCCCACGAGCAGTACTTC.

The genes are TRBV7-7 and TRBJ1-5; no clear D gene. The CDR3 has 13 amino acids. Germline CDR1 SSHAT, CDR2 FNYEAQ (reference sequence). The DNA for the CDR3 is TGTGTCCGGTCCGTCATCGGCAATCAGCCCCAGCATTTT. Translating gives CVRSVIGNQPQHF. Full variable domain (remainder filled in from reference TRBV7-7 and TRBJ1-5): GAGVSQSPRYKVTKRGQDVTLRCDPISSHATLYWYQQALGQGPEFLTYFNYEAQPDKSGLPSDRFSAERPEGSISTLTIQRTEQRDSAMYRCVRSVIGNQPQHFGDGTRLSIL.

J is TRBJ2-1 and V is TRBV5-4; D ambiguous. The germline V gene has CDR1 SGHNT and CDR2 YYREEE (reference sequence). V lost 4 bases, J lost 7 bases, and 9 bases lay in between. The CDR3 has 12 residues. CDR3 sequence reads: CASSPDWNEQFF. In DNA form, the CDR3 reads TGTGCCAGCAGCCCAGACTGGAATGAGCAGTTCTTC.

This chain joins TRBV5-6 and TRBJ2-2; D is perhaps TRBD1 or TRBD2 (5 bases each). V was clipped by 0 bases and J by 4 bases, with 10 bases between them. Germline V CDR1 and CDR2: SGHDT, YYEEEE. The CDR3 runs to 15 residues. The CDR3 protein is CASSLAGTFTGELFF. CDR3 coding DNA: TGTGCCAGCAGCTTGGCCGGGACCTTCACCGGGGAGCTGTTTTTT. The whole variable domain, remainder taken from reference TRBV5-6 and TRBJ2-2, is DAGVTQSPTHLIKTRGQQVTLRCSPKSGHDTVSWYQQALGQGPQFIFQYYEEEERQRGNFPDRFSGHQFPNYSSELNVNALLLGDSALYLCASSLAGTFTGELFFGEGSRLTVL.

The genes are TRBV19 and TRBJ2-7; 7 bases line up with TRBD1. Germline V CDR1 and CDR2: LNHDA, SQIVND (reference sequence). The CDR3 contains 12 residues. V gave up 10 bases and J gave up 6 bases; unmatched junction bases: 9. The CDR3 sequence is CATRTGTAEQYF. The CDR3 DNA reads TGTGCCACCCGGACCGGGACAGCCGAGCAGTACTTC.

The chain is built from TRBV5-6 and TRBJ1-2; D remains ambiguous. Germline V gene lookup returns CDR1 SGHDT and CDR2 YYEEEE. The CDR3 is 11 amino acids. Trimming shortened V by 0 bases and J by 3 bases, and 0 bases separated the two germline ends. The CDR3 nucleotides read TGTGCCAGCAGCTTGGACTATGGCTACACCTTC. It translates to CASSLDYGYTF.

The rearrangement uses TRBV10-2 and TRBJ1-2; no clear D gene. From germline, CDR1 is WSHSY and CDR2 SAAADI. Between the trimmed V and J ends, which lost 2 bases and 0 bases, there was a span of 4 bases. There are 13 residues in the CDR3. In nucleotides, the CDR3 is TGCGCCAGCAGTGAGGAGGCTAACTATGGCTACACCTTC. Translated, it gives CASSEEANYGYTF.

CDR3 nucleotide sequence: TGCAGCGTCCTAGCGGGAGGCAGGGTTGAGCAGTTCTTC. The encoded protein is CSVLAGGRVEQFF. The V call is TRBV29-1, the J call TRBJ2-1; 11 positions match TRBD2. Germline-derived CDR1 and CDR2 are SQVTM and ANQGSEA. The V and J ends lost 6 bases and 9 bases, in that order; junction bases with no gene match: 7. The CDR3 extends over 13 amino acids.

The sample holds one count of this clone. The CDR3 DNA is TGTGCCAGCAGCCCTATGAGCCAGGGTGGTGGGGAGCTGTTTTTT. Its translation: CASSPMSQGGGELFF. V usage is TRBV9 and J usage is TRBJ2-2; D might be TRBD1 (5 bases). The CDR3 totals 15 residues. Germline CDR1 and CDR2: SGDLS and YYNGEE. The ends were cut back, 4 bases at V and 8 bases at J, with 18 bases in the middle.

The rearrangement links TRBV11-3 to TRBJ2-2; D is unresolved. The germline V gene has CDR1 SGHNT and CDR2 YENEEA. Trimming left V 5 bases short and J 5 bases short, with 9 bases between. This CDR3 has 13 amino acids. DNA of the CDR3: TGTGCCAGCAGCAGGGAAGGGACCGGGGAGCTGTTTTTT. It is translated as CASSREGTGELFF.